This TCR beta chain came from a study of shared clonotypes between healthy human individuals. TCRdb's copy holds only in-frame clones and misses some; the assay was immunoSEQ multiplex PCR. This table holds over a million clones, 75% to 85% found once. The germline V and J ends were trimmed by 0 bases and 4 bases, with 18 bases remaining between them. Germline V gene lookup returns CDR1 MGHRA and CDR2 YSYEKL. This CDR3 is 17 amino acids long. The rearrangement joins TRBV4-1 to TRBJ1-1; D may be TRBD1 (5 bases). Sample: memory CD4+ T cells from PBMCs. Subset given: CD45RA-negative fraction. This clonotype was obtained from a young man in good health. Some clones in this sample may be carry-over from other donors' samples. CDR3 coding DNA: TGCGCCAGCAGCCAAGATAAGGGGCGGGCCTTTGGCACTGAAGCTTTCTTT. It is translated as CASSQDKGRAFGTEAFF.